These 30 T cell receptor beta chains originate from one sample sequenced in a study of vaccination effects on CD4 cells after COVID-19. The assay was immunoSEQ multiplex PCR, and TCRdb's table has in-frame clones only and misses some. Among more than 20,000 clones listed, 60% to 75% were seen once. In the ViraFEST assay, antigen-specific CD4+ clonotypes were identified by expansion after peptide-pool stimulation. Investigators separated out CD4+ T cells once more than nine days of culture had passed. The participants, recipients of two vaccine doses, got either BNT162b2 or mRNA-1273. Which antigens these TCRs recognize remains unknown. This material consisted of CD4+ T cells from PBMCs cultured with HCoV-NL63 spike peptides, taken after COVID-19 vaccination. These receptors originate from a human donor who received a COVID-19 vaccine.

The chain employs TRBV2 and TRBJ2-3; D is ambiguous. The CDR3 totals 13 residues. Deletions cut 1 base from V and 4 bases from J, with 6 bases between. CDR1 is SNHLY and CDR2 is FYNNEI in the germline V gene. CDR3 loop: CASSEDSADTQYF. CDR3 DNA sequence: TGTGCCAGCAGTGAAGACAGCGCAGATACGCAGTATTTT.

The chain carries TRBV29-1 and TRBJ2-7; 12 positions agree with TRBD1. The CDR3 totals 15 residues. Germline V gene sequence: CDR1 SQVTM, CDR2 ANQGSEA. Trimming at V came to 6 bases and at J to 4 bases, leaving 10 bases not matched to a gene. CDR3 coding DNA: TGCAGCGTCGAATGGGGGGACAGGGGGCGATACGAGCAGTACTTC. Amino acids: CSVEWGDRGRYEQYF.

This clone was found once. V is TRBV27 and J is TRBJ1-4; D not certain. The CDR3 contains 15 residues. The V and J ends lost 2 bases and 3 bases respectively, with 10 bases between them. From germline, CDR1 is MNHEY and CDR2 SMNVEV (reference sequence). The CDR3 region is CASSLMAASNEKLFF. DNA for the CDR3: TGTGCCAGCAGTTTAATGGCAGCTTCTAATGAAAAACTGTTTTTT.

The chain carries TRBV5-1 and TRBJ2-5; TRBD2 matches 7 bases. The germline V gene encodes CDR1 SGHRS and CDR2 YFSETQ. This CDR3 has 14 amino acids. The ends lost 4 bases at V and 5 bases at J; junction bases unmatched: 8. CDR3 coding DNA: TGCGCCAGCAGCCCCGCGGGGGAGCGGGAGACCCAGTACTTC. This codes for CASSPAGERETQYF.

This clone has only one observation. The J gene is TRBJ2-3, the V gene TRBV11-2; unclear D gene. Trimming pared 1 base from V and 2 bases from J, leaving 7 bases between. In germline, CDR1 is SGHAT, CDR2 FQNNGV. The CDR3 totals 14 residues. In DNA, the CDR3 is TGTGCCAGCAGCTTAGGACCCACCACAGATACGCAGTATTTT. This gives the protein CASSLGPTTDTQYF.

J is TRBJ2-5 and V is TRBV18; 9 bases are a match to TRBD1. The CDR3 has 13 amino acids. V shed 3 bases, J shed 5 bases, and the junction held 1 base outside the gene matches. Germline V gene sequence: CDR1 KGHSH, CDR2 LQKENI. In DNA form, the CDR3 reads TGTGCCAGCTCACCGGGACAGGGCGAGACCCAGTACTTC. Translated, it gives CASSPGQGETQYF.

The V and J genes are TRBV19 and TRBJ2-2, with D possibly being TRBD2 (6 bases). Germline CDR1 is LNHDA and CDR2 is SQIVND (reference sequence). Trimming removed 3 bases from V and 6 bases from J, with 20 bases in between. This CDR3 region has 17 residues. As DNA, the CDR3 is TGTGCCAGTAGTATTGCGGGGTTGGGTAGAAACTCCGGGGAGCTGTTTTTT. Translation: CASSIAGLGRNSGELFF.

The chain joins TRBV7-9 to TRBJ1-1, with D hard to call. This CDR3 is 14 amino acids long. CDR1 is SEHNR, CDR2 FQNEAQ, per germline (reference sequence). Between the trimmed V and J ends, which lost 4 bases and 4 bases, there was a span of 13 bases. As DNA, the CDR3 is TGTGCCAGCAGCTCCCAGGACGGGGTCACTGAAGCTTTCTTT. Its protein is CASSSQDGVTEAFF.

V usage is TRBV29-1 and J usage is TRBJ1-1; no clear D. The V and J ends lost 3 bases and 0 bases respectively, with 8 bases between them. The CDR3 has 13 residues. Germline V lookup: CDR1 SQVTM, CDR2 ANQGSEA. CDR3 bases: TGCAGCGTTGACGACCGTTTGAACACTGAAGCTTTCTTT. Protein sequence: CSVDDRLNTEAFF.

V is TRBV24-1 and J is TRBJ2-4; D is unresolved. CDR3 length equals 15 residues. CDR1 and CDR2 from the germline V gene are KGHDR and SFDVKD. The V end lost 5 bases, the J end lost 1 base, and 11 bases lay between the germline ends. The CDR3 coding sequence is TGTGCCACCAGTGTACGTGGGGTGGCCAAAAACATTCAGTACTTC. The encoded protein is CATSVRGVAKNIQYF.

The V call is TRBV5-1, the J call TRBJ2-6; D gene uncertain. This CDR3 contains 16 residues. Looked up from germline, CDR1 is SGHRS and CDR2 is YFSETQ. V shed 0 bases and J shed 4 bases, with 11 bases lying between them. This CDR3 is CASSLVAARGANVLTF. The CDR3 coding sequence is TGCGCCAGCAGCTTGGTTGCGGCGAGGGGGGCCAACGTCCTGACTTTC.

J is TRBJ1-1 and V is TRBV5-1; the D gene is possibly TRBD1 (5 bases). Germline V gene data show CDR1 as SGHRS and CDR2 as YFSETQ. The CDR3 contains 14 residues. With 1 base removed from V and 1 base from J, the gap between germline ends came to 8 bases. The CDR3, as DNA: TGCGCCAGCAGCTTGAGACAGCAGAACACTGAAGCTTTCTTT. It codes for CASSLRQQNTEAFF.

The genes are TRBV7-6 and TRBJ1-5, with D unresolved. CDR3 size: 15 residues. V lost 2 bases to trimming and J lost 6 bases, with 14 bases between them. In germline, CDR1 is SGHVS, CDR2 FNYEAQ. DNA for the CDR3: TGTGCCAGCAGCTTATTATCCCCGTTTGGTCAGCCCCAGCATTTT. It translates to CASSLLSPFGQPQHF.

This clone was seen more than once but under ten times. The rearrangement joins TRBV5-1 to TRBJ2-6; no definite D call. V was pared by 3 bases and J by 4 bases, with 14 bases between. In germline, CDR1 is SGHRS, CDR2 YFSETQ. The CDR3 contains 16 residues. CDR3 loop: CASSSPELAGANVLTF. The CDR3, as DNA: TGCGCCAGCAGCTCCCCTGAGTTGGCCGGGGCCAACGTCCTGACTTTC.

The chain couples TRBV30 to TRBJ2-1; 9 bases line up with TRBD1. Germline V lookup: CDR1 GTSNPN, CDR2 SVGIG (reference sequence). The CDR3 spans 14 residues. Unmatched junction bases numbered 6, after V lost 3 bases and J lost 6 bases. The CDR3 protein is CAWSLQGAVNEQFF. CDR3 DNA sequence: TGTGCCTGGAGCCTACAGGGGGCGGTCAATGAGCAGTTCTTC.

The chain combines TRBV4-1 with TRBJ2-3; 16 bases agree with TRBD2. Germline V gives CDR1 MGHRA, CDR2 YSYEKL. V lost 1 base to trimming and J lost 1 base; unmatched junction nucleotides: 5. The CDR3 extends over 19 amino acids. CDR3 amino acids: CASSQGGLAGGLGTDTQYF. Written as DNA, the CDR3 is TGCGCCAGCAGCCAAGGGGGACTAGCGGGAGGGCTGGGCACAGATACGCAGTATTTT.

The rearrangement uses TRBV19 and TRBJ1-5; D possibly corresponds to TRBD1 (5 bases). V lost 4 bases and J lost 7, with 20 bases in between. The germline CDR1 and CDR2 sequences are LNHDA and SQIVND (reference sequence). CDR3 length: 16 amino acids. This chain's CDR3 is CASSSGRRKGPQPQHF. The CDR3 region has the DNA TGTGCCAGTAGTAGCGGACGCAGGAAGGGGCCCCAGCCCCAGCATTTT.

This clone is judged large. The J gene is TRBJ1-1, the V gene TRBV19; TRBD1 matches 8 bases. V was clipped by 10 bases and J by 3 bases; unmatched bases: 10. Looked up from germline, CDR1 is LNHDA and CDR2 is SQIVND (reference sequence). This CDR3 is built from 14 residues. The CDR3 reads CATASWTGHTEAFF. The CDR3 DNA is TGTGCCACCGCGTCCTGGACAGGGCACACTGAAGCTTTCTTT.

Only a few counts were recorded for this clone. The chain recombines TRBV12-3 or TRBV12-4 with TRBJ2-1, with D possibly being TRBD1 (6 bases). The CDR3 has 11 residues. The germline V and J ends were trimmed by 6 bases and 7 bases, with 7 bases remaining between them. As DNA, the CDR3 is TGTGCCAGCAGCAGGGGAAATGAGCAGTTCTTC. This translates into CASSRGNEQFF.

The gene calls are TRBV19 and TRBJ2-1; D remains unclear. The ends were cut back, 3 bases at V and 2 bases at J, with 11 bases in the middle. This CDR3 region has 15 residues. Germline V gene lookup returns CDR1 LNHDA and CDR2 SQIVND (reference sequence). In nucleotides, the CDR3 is TGTGCCAGTAGTATTGAGTACCGCCCCTACAATGAGCAGTTCTTC. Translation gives CASSIEYRPYNEQFF.

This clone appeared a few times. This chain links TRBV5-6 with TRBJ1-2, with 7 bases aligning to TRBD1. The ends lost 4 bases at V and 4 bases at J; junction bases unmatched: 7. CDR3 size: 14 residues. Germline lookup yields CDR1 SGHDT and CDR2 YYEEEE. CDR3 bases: TGTGCCAGCAGCCCCGTCCCAGGGGGCTATGGCTACACCTTC. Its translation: CASSPVPGGYGYTF.

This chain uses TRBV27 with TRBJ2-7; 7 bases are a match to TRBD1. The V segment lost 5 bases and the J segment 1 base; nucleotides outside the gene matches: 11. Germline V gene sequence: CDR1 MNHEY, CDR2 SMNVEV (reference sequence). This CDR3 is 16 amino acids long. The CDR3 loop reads CASSQYLGQSSYEQYF. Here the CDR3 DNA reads TGTGCCAGCAGTCAATATCTGGGACAGTCATCCTACGAGCAGTACTTC.

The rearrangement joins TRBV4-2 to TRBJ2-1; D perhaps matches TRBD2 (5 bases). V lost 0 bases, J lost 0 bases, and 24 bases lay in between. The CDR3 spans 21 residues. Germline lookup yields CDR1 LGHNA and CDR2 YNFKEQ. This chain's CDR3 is CASSQDLLPRLDWSSYNEQFF. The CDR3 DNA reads TGTGCCAGCAGCCAAGATCTTCTCCCGCGACTGGACTGGTCCTCCTACAATGAGCAGTTCTTC.

Here the CDR3 DNA reads TGTGCCAGCGGGGATAGGAAAGAGACCCAGTACTTC. This encodes CASGDRKETQYF. The chain combines TRBV3-1 (or the pseudogene TRBV3-2) with TRBJ2-5, with D hard to call. The CDR3 runs 12 residues. V gave up 8 bases and J gave up 3 bases, with 10 bases separating them. Germline V gene data show CDR1 as LGHDT and CDR2 as YNNKEL (reference sequence).

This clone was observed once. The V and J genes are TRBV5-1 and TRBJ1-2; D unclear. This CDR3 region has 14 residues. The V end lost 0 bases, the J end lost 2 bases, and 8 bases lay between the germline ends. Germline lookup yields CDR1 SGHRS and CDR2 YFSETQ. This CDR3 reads CASSLEGFNYGYTF. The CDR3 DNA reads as TGCGCCAGCAGCTTGGAAGGGTTCAACTATGGCTACACCTTC. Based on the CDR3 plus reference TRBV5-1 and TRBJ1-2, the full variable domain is KAGVTQTPRYLIKTRGQQVTLSCSPISGHRSVSWYQQTPGQGLQFLFEYFSETQRNKGNFPGRFSGRQFSNSRSEMNVSTLELGDSALYLCASSLEGFNYGYTFGSGTRLTVV.

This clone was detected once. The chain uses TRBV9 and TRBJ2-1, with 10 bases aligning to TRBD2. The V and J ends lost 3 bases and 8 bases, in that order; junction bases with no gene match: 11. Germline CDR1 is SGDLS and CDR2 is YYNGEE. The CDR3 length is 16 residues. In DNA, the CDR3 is TGTGCCAGCAGCGCGCGCTCTAGCGGGAGTTTTGATGAGCAGTTCTTC. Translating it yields CASSARSSGSFDEQFF.

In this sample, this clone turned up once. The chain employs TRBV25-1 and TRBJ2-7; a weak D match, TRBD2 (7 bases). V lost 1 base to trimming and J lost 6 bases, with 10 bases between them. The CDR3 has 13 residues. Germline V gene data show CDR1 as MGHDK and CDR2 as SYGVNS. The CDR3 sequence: CASSELGGGEQYF. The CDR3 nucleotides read TGTGCCAGCAGTGAATTGGGAGGGGGCGAGCAGTACTTC.

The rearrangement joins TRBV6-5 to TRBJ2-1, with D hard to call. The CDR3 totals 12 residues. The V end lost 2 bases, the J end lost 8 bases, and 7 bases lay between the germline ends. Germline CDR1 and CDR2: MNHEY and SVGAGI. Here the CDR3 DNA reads TGTGCCAGCAGTTACATGGGCTATGAGCAGTTCTTC. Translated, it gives CASSYMGYEQFF.

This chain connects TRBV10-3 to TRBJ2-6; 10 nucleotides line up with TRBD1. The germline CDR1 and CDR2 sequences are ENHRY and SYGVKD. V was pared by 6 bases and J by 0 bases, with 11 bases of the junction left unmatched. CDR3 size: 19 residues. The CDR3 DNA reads TGTGCCATCAGAGGAGGGAGGGACAGGGGCTCCTCTGGGGCCAACGTCCTGACTTTC. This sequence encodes CAIRGGRDRGSSGANVLTF.

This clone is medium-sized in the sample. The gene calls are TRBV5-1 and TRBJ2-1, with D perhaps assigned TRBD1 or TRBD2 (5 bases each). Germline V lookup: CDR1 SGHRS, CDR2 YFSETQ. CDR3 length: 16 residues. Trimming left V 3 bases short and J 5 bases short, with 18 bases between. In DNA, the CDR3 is TGCGCCAGCAGCTACGGACGGTCTGAGGGGCACAATGAGCAGTTCTTC. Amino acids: CASSYGRSEGHNEQFF. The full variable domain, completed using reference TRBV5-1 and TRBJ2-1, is KAGVTQTPRYLIKTRGQQVTLSCSPISGHRSVSWYQQTPGQGLQFLFEYFSETQRNKGNFPGRFSGRQFSNSRSEMNVSTLELGDSALYLCASSYGRSEGHNEQFFGPGTRLTVL.